Following are 25 T cell receptor beta chains from one sample sequenced in a study of glioma-infiltrating T cells. TCR alpha and beta CDR3 regions were amplified from RNA using iRepertoire nested multiplex PCR. From the multiplex PCR reads, TCRdb called clonotypes with MiXCR, one entry per CDR3 protein. The table records a few thousand distinct CDR3 sequences, 30% to 35% of them present only once. Sequenced material: glioma tissue, nonneoplastic brain tissue, or PBMCs (not recorded which). All receptors come from a human donor with low-grade glioma or glioblastoma, undergoing nonglioma brain surgery, or in good health (not recorded which).

The chain couples TRBV6-1 to TRBJ1-1, with 9 bases lining up with TRBD1. The CDR3 extends over 16 amino acids. Germline CDR1 is MNHNS and CDR2 is SASEGT. V shed 6 bases and J 4 bases; nucleotides not matched to a gene: 12. The CDR3 protein is CASSLLGTGGGTEAFF. The CDR3 DNA is TGTGCCAGCAGCCTTTTAGGTACAGGGGGCGGCACTGAAGCTTTCTTT.

This clonotype is labeled as large. The V gene is TRBV19, the J gene TRBJ2-3, with TRBD1 matching over 8 bases. Germline-derived CDR1 and CDR2 are LNHDA and SQIVND (reference sequence). The CDR3 extends over 15 amino acids. V was pared by 1 base and J by 3 bases, with 3 bases of the junction left unmatched. The CDR3 bases are TGTGCCAGTAGTATAGCAGGGGGCTGGACAGATACGCAGTATTTT. Amino acids: CASSIAGGWTDTQYF. The full variable domain, rest sourced from reference TRBV19 and TRBJ2-3, is DGGITQSPKYLFRKEGQNVTLSCEQNLNHDAMYWYRQDPGQGLRLIYYSQIVNDFQKGDIAEGYSVSREKKESFPLTVTSAQKNPTAFYLCASSIAGGWTDTQYFGPGTRLTVL.

By proportion, this clonotype is large (0.1 to 1%). The chain employs TRBV25-1 and TRBJ2-3, with unresolved D. V was cut by 3 bases and J by 5 bases, with 6 bases left in between. This CDR3 has 12 amino acids. Germline loops: CDR1 MGHDK, CDR2 SYGVNS. The CDR3 is CASSDNGDTQYF. In DNA form, the CDR3 reads TGTGCCAGCAGTGACAACGGAGATACGCAGTATTTT.

A word on this clonotype: An end of the junction does not agree with germline; a read error may underlie this. The CDR3 bases are TGTGCCATCAGTGATTACCGGGACTCGCAAGAGACCCAGTACTTC. Translating gives CAISDYRDSQETQYF. V and J are TRBV24-1 and TRBJ2-5, with D perhaps matching TRBD2 (6 bases). There are 15 residues in the CDR3. Looked up from germline, CDR1 is KGHDR and CDR2 is SFDVKD.

This chain links TRBV4-1 with TRBJ1-5, with D perhaps TRBD1 (6 bases). The CDR3 totals 15 residues. Trimming removed 0 bases at V and 7 bases at J, with 13 bases between. CDR1 and CDR2 (germline): MGHRA, YSYEKL. The CDR3 region is CASSQDRGLEQPQHF. The CDR3 DNA reads TGCGCCAGCAGCCAAGACAGGGGCCTGGAACAGCCCCAGCATTTT.

As to this clonotype: A much larger clone lies one base from this, so it may be a read error. The chain carries TRBV5-1 and TRBJ1-1, with D tentatively TRBD1 (5 bases). This CDR3 has 13 residues. Germline CDR1 reads SGHRS; CDR2 reads YFSETQ. The V and J ends lost 3 bases and 11 bases respectively, with 17 bases between them. CDR3 coding DNA: TGCGCCAGCAGCTCACCTGGGGGGTTTGAGGCTTTCTTT. This gives the protein CASSSPGGFEAFF.

This clonotype was picked up many times. The rearrangement joins TRBV10-3 to TRBJ2-2, with D perhaps TRBD1 (6 bases). V lost 3 bases to trimming and J lost 5 bases, with 25 bases between them. The CDR3 spans 19 residues. Germline CDR1 is ENHRY and CDR2 is SYGVKD. The CDR3 is CAISDRPPGVAVDTGELFF. Written as DNA, the CDR3 is TGTGCCATCAGTGACCGCCCCCCAGGGGTCGCGGTGGATACCGGGGAGCTGTTTTTT.

This clonotype was detected a few times. This chain connects TRBV7-9 to TRBJ2-5; tentatively, D is TRBD1 (6 bases). The CDR3 consists of 15 residues. In germline, CDR1 is SEHNR, CDR2 FQNEAQ (reference sequence). The germline V and J ends were trimmed by 4 bases and 4 bases, with 16 bases remaining between them. Written as DNA, the CDR3 is TGTGCCAGCAGCTCCGGACAGTCTCTGGGAGAGACCCAGTACTTC. It specifies CASSSGQSLGETQYF. The whole variable domain, filled in from reference TRBV7-9 and TRBJ2-5, reads DTGVSQNPRHKITKRGQNVTFRCDPISEHNRLYWYRQTLGQGPEFLTYFQNEAQLEKSRLLSDRFSAERPKGSFSTLEIQRTEQGDSAMYLCASSSGQSLGETQYFGPGTRLLVL.

This clonotype was seen a single time. Germline and junction disagree at one end, which may indicate a read error. The V call is TRBV2, the J call TRBJ1-5, with a weak D call TRBD1 (5 bases). The CDR3 sequence is 13 residues long. From germline, CDR1 is SNHLY and CDR2 FYNNEI. CDR3 region: CASRRGLGEPQDF. CDR3 nucleotide sequence: TGTGCCAGCAGGAGGGGACTCGGGGAGCCCCAGGATTTT.

In its sample, this clonotype was seen many times. The chain uses TRBV3-1 and TRBJ1-2; D perhaps matches TRBD1 (5 bases). Trimming pared 1 base from V and 4 bases from J, leaving 13 bases between. The CDR3 runs to 15 residues. Germline V gene lookup returns CDR1 LGHDT and CDR2 YNNKEL (reference sequence). The CDR3 spells CASSQGSGLIYGYTF. CDR3 bases: TGTGCCAGCAGCCAAGGATCGGGACTGATCTATGGCTACACCTTC. Together with reference TRBV3-1 and TRBJ1-2, the CDR3 gives the full variable domain: DTAVSQTPKYLVTQMGNDKSIKCEQNLGHDTMYWYKQDSKKFLKIMFSYNNKELIINETVPNRFSPKSPDKAHLNLHINSLELGDSAVYFCASSQGSGLIYGYTFGSGTRLTVV.

By frequency in the sample, this clonotype is medium-sized. V is TRBV2 and J is TRBJ2-5, with TRBD2 matching over 8 bases. Germline CDR1 and CDR2: SNHLY and FYNNEI. The CDR3 length is 14 residues. Trimming cost V 9 bases and J 0 bases; bases outside gene matches: 6. As DNA, the CDR3 is TGTGCCAGTAGCGGGGCGACGTACCAAGAGACCCAGTACTTC. Protein sequence: CASSGATYQETQYF.

The rearrangement links TRBV5-1 to TRBJ2-3; a possible D gene is TRBD2 (6 bases). V lost 0 bases to trimming and J lost 2 bases, with 13 bases between them. The V gene's germline CDR1 is SGHRS and CDR2 YFSETQ. The CDR3 loop spans 16 amino acids. Written as DNA, the CDR3 is TGCGCCAGCAGCTTGGGACTAGTGAGCCTCACAGATACGCAGTATTTT. Translation gives CASSLGLVSLTDTQYF.

This clonotype qualifies as medium-sized. The V call is TRBV10-3, the J call TRBJ1-4; 10 bases fit TRBD1. The V and J ends lost 6 bases and 7 bases, in that order; junction bases with no gene match: 2. Germline V gene sequence: CDR1 ENHRY, CDR2 SYGVKD. This CDR3 has 13 residues. CDR3 protein: CAISRDRGEKLFF. The CDR3 DNA follows: TGTGCCATCAGCCGGGACAGGGGTGAAAAACTGTTTTTT.

About this clonotype itself: One end of the junction varies from germline; a read error may be responsible. The rearrangement joins TRBV20-1 to TRBJ2-3; the match to TRBD1 covers 7 bases. The CDR3 length is 15 residues. Germline CDR1 is DFQATT and CDR2 is SNEGSKA (reference sequence). DNA for the CDR3: TGCAGTGCTAGTGACGGACAGGACAGCGCAGATACGCACTATTTT. Encoded protein: CSASDGQDSADTHYF.

There are many counts of this clonotype. The V gene is TRBV5-1, the J gene TRBJ2-5, with TRBD2 matching over 9 bases. The CDR3 is made up of 15 amino acids. The germline CDR1 and CDR2 sequences are SGHRS and YFSETQ. V was pared by 7 bases and J by 4 bases, with 11 bases of the junction left unmatched. The CDR3 DNA reads as TGCGCCAGCGGAGGTGTAGCGGGGGTAGCAGAGACCCAGTACTTC. It is translated as CASGGVAGVAETQYF.

The sample holds many counts of this clonotype. The chain couples TRBV30 to TRBJ1-1, with 9 bases lining up with TRBD1. The CDR3 is made up of 14 amino acids. CDR1 and CDR2 (germline): GTSNPN, SVGIG (reference sequence). The V gene end was trimmed by 2 bases and the J gene end by 1 base; junction bases not matched to a gene: 2. The CDR3 region has the DNA TGTGCCTGGAGTAGGACAGGGGAGAACACTGAAGCTTTCTTT. Translating gives CAWSRTGENTEAFF.

Judged by abundance, this clonotype is medium-sized (0.01 to 0.1%). The chain carries TRBV4-1 and TRBJ1-4, with D unclear. V was shortened by 0 bases and J by 8 bases, with 19 bases between the two germline ends. The CDR3 consists of 17 residues. Germline CDR1 is MGHRA and CDR2 is YSYEKL. CDR3 sequence (DNA): TGCGCCAGCAGCCAAGAAGGGAACGGACCCCCGAAGGAAAAACTGTTTTTT. Its translation is CASSQEGNGPPKEKLFF.

With respect to this clonotype: This may come from a read error, since a much larger clone is one base off. This sequence joins TRBV12-3 or TRBV12-4 and TRBJ2-1; 9 bases agree with TRBD2. The ends lost 0 bases at V and 7 bases at J; junction bases unmatched: 7. The CDR3 is made up of 16 amino acids. The CDR3 nucleotides are TGTGCCAGCAGTTTAGCCCCTAGCGGGGTGGCAAATGAGCAGTTCTTC. Its translation is CASSLAPSGVANEQFF.

By share, this clonotype counts as medium-sized. The V gene is TRBV7-9, the J gene TRBJ2-7, with 7 bases lining up with TRBD1. The V gene's germline CDR1 is SEHNR and CDR2 FQNEAQ (reference sequence). The CDR3 length is 14 residues. V trimming: 5 bases; J trimming: 2 bases; junction bases outside the gene matches: 6. CDR3 sequence: CASSQGQPPYEQYF. The CDR3 coding sequence is TGTGCCAGCAGCCAGGGACAGCCTCCCTACGAGCAGTACTTC.

As for this clonotype: Germline and junction disagree at one end, which may indicate a read error. This chain links TRBV20-1 with TRBJ2-1, with TRBD2 identical over 12 bases. This CDR3 spans 19 amino acids. Germline loops: CDR1 DFQATT, CDR2 SNEGSKA (reference sequence). CDR3 DNA sequence: TGCAGTGCTAGAGGAGGTCCGGGACTAGCGGGTCCTCGCTACAATGAGCAATTCTTC. As protein: CSARGGPGLAGPRYNEQFF.

This clonotype ranks as medium-sized. The V call is TRBV20-1, the J call TRBJ2-7; 9 bases match TRBD2. The V segment lost 6 bases and the J segment 3 bases; nucleotides outside the gene matches: 9. Germline V gives CDR1 DFQATT, CDR2 SNEGSKA (reference sequence). The CDR3 loop spans 14 amino acids. The DNA of the CDR3 is TGCAGTGCCTTTAGCGGGGGAAAACTCTACGAGCAGTACTTC. Amino acid sequence: CSAFSGGKLYEQYF.

By frequency in the sample, this clonotype is medium-sized (0.01 to 0.1%). The chain employs TRBV19 and TRBJ1-6; D is perhaps TRBD1 (5 bases). Deletions cut 6 bases from V and 2 bases from J, with 8 bases between. The CDR3 length is 14 residues. Germline V gene data show CDR1 as LNHDA and CDR2 as SQIVND (reference sequence). CDR3: CASSLTAYNSPLHF. In DNA, the CDR3 is TGTGCCAGTAGCCTGACAGCCTATAATTCACCCCTCCACTTT.

This clonotype is termed large. In nucleotides, the CDR3 is TGTGCCAGCAGTTCCCGGCGGGGGCGAAATGAGCAGTTCTTC. Its translation: CASSSRRGRNEQFF. This chain connects TRBV27 to TRBJ2-1, with D possibly TRBD2 on 7 matching bases. The V gene lost 4 bases and the J gene lost 7 bases, with 14 bases spanning the gap. CDR3 length: 14 residues. Germline CDR1 MNHEY, CDR2 SMNVEV (reference sequence).

The V and J genes are TRBV20-1 and TRBJ1-1, with D unclear. V gave up 5 bases and J gave up 1 base, with 14 bases separating them. Germline-derived CDR1 and CDR2 are DFQATT and SNEGSKA (reference sequence). The CDR3 runs 14 residues. CDR3 DNA: TGCAGTGCTCCCCCCCCAATTAGGAACACTGAAGCTTTCTTT. Amino acid sequence: CSAPPPIRNTEAFF.

This clonotype rates as medium-sized. The chain couples TRBV20-1 to TRBJ1-1; D is uncertain. This CDR3 has 11 amino acids. V lost 6 bases to trimming and J lost 2 bases, with 7 bases between them. CDR1 is DFQATT, CDR2 SNEGSKA, per germline (reference sequence). CDR3 nucleotide sequence: TGCAGTGCCCCGGGAAACACTGAAGCTTTCTTT. Protein product: CSAPGNTEAFF.